The following is a TCR beta chain sequence with its context. The record originates from a study of CD8 T cells in Susac syndrome. With random hexamers, roughly 0.5 to 1 ug RNA was reverse transcribed. TCRdb called the immunoSEQ multiplex PCR reads again in MiXCR, with one record for every CDR3 protein. In the table there are about 190,000 distinct CDR3 sequences, approximately 93% of which are singletons. In germline, CDR1 is SGHDN, CDR2 FVKESK. V shed 1 base and J shed 7 bases, with 14 bases lying between them. The CDR3 loop spans 15 amino acids. The sequenced sample was CD4+ T cells from PBMCs. This receptor was identified in a human donor in good health. V and J are TRBV14 and TRBJ2-4; D assignment may be TRBD1 or TRBD2 (6 bases each). CDR3 nucleotide sequence: TGTGCCAGCAGCCAAGGTCGCCGGGGGCATAACATTCAGTACTTC. Encoded protein: CASSQGRRGHNIQYF.